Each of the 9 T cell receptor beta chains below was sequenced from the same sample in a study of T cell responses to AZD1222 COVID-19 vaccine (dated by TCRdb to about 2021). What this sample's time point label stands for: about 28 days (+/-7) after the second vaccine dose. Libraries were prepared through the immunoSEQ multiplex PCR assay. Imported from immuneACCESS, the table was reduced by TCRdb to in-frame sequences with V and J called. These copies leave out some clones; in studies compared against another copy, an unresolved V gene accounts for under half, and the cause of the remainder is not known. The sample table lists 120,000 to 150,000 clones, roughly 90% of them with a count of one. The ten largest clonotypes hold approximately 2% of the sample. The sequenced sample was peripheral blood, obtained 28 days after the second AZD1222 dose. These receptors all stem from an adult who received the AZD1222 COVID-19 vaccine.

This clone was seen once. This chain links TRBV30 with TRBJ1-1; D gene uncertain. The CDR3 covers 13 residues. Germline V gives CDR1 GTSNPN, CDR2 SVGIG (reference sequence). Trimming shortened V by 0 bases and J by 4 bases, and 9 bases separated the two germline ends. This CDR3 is CAWSVRSSTEAFF. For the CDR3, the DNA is TGTGCCTGGAGTGTAAGGTCGAGCACTGAAGCTTTCTTT.

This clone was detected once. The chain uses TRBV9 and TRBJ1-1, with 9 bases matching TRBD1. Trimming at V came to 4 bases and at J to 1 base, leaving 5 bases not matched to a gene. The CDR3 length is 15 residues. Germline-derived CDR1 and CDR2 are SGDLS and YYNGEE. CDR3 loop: CASSPPGQGNTEAFF. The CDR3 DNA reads TGTGCCAGCAGCCCCCCGGGACAGGGGAACACTGAAGCTTTCTTT.

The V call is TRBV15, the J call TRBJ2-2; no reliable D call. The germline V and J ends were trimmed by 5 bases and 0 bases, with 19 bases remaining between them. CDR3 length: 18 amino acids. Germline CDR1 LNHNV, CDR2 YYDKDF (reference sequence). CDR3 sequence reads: CATSAHPGLTANTGELFF. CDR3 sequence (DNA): TGTGCCACCAGCGCTCACCCCGGGCTTACAGCGAACACCGGGGAGCTGTTTTTT. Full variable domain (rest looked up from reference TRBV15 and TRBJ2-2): DAMVIQNPRYQVTQFGKPVTLSCSQTLNHNVMYWYQQKSSQAPKLLFHYYDKDFNNEADTPDNFQSRRPNTSFCFLDIRSPGLGDTAMYLCATSAHPGLTANTGELFFGEGSRLTVL.

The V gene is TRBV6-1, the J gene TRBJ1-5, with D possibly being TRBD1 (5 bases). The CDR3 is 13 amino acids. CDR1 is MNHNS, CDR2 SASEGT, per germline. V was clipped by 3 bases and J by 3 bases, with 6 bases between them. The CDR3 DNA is TGTGCCAGCAGTGAGGGACCCAATCAGCCCCAGCATTTT. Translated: CASSEGPNQPQHF.

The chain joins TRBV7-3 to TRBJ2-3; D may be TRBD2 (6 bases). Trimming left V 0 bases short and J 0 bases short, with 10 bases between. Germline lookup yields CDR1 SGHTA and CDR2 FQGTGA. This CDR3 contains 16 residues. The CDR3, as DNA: TGTGCCAGCAGCTTAACTAGCGGTGCTAGCACAGATACGCAGTATTTT. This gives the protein CASSLTSGASTDTQYF.

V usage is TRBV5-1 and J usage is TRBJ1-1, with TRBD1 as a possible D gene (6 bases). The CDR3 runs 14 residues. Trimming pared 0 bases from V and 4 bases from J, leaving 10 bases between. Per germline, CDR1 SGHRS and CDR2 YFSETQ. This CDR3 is CASSLEARGTEAFF. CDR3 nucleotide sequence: TGCGCCAGCAGCTTGGAGGCCAGGGGCACTGAAGCTTTCTTT.

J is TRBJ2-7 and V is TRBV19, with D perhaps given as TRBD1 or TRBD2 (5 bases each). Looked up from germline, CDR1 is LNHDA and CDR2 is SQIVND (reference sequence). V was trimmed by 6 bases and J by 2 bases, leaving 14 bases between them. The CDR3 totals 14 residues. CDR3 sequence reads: CASRRGVGAYEQYF. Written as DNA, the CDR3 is TGTGCCAGTAGAAGAGGGGTCGGCGCCTACGAGCAGTACTTC.

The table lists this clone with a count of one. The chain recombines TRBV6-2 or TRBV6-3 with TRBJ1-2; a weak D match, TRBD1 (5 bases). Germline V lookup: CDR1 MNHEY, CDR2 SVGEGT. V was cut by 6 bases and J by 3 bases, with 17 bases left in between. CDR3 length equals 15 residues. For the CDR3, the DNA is TGTGCCAGCAGCAGGGCGTCGGATTACGACTATGGCTACACCTTC. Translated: CASSRASDYDYGYTF.

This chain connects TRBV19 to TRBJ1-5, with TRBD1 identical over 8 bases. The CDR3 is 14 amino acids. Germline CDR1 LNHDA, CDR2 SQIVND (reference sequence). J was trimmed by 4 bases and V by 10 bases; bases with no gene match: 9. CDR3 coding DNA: TGTGCCACCGGAACGACAGGGGAAAATCAGCCCCAGCATTTT. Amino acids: CATGTTGENQPQHF.